A selection of T cell receptor beta chains follows, all from one sample in a study of a mutant IDH1 vaccine in newly diagnosed glioma. These receptors' targets are unknown. Clones were sequenced by immunoSEQ multiplex PCR, and TCRdb holds only the in-frame ones, with some missing. The sample yields roughly 110,000 clones, about nine tenths seen once. The sample was PBMCs, taken from a glioma patient whose treatment included an IDH1 peptide vaccine. These receptors were collected from a woman aged 50 to 60 with glioma. The CDR3 runs from the conserved cysteine through the conserved F or W. Each record gives: CDR3 length, D gene, J gene, V gene, clone size, CDR3 protein, CDR3 DNA. The D gene is left open where the match is weak. Part of the rows lack a size; the others show once, few, many or a class for expanded clones.

12,NA,TRBJ2-5,TRBV29-1,NA,CSVNRFQETQYF,TGCAGCGTTAACAGGTTTCAAGAGACCCAGTACTTC
16,NA,TRBJ1-6,TRBV6-5,NA,CASSYSSVPQGSPLHF,TGTGCCAGCAGTTACTCCTCCGTCCCGCAGGGTTCACCCCTCCACTTT
17,NA,TRBJ1-5,TRBV7-1,once,CASSLDRGHYSNQPQHF,TGTGCCAGCAGCTTAGATCGGGGGCATTATAGCAATCAGCCCCAGCATTTT
14,NA,TRBJ2-1,TRBV5-1,NA,CASSLGTIYNEQFF,TGCGCCAGCAGCTTGGGGACTATATACAATGAGCAGTTCTTC
15,TRBD2,TRBJ2-7,TRBV2,NA,CASSEGSGDLYEQYF,TGTGCCAGCAGTGAAGGAAGCGGGGATTTGTACGAGCAGTACTTC
18,TRBD1,TRBJ2-1,TRBV5-1,NA,CASSLKGTGQSSYNEQFF,TGCGCCAGCAGCTTGAAAGGGACAGGGCAAAGCTCCTACAATGAGCAGTTCTTC
14,TRBD1,TRBJ2-5,TRBV6-1,NA,CASLRRGTGDDQYF,TGTGCCAGTCTACGTCGGGGGACAGGGGACGACCAGTACTTC
14,NA,TRBJ2-5,TRBV27,NA,CASSLGGRAGTQYF,TGTGCCAGCAGTTTAGGGGGGCGAGCTGGGACCCAGTACTTC
15,TRBD1,TRBJ1-4,TRBV18,NA,CASSPPGQGPEKLFF,TGTGCCAGCTCACCACCGGGACAGGGGCCCGAAAAACTGTTTTTT
12,NA,TRBJ2-1,TRBV6-1,once,CAASGFYNEQFF,TGTGCCGCCTCGGGTTTCTACAATGAGCAGTTCTTC
14,NA,TRBJ1-1,TRBV19,NA,CASADRDYHTEAFF,TGTGCCAGCGCGGACCGTGATTATCACACTGAAGCTTTCTTT
14,TRBD1,TRBJ2-1,TRBV6-6,NA,CASSSQGVSNEQFF,TGTGCCAGCAGTTCCCAGGGGGTATCCAATGAGCAGTTCTTC